This TCR beta chain was captured in a study of T cells after yellow fever vaccination. Study information: Libraries from low-cell-number fractions were prepared with the SMART-Seq v4 Ultra Low Input RNA kit.

This CDR3 contains 15 residues. Germline trimming cut 5 bases from V and 2 bases from J; bases unmatched to any gene: 5. UMIs were added to TCR cDNA along with a universal primer site when it was made by 5'RACE template switching. Using its own MiXCR run on the 5' RACE reads, TCRdb lists one record per CDR3 protein. The sample records approximately 300,000 distinct CDR3 sequences, around 7% being singletons. This clonotype appeared a few times. The chain is built from TRBV12-3 or TRBV12-4 and TRBJ1-5; 8 bases align to TRBD1. The sequence came from a man younger than 35 who received the YFV17D yellow fever vaccine. The specimen comprised PBMCs, sampled about 49 days after the first yellow fever vaccination. The CDR3, as DNA: TGTGCCAGCAGTCCGGGACAGGTTGGCAATCAGCCCCAGCATTTT. Its protein is CASSPGQVGNQPQHF.